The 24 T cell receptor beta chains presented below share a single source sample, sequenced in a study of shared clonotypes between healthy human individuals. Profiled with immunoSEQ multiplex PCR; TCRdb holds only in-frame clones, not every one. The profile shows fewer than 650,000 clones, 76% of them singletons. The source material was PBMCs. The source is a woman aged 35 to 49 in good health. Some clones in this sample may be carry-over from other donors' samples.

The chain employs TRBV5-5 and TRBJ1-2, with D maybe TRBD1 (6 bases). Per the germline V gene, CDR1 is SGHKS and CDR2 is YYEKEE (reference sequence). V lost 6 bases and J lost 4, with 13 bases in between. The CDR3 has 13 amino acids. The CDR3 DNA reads TGTGCCAGCACCCGCGGACAGCTCTATGGCTACACCTTC. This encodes CASTRGQLYGYTF.

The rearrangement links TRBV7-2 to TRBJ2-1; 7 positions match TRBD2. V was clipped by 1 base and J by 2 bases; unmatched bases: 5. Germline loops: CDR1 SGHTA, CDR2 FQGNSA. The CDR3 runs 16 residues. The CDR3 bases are TGTGCCAGCAGCTTAGTTTCGGGAGGAACCTACAATGAGCAGTTCTTC. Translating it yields CASSLVSGGTYNEQFF.

CDR3 sequence: CASSSQGLGYTF. The CDR3 DNA follows: TGTGCCAGCAGCTCACAGGGCTTAGGCTACACCTTC. This chain joins TRBV7-2 and TRBJ1-2, with D possibly TRBD1 on 6 matching bases. The germline V gene has CDR1 SGHTA and CDR2 FQGNSA. The CDR3 covers 12 residues. V was clipped by 4 bases and J by 8 bases, with 11 bases between them.

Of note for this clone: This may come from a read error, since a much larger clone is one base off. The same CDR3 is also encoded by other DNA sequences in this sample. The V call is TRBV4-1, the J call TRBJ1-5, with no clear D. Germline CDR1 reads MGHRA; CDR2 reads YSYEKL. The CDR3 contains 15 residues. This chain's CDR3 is CASSQKINSNQPQHF. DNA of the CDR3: TGCGCCAGCAGCCAGAAGATAAATAGCAATCAGCCCCAGCACTTT.

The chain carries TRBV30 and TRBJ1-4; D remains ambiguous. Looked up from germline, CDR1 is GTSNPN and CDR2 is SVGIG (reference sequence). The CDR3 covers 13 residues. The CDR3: CAQNRAGNEKLFF. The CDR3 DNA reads TGTGCTCAAAACCGAGCAGGAAATGAAAAACTGTTTTTT.

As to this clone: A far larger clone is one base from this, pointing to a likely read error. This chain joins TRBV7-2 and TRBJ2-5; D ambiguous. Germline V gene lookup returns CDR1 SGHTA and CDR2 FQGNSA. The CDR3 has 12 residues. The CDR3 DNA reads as TGTGCCGGCAGCTCTCTGACCTGGGCCCAGTACTTC. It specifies CAGSSLTWAQYF.

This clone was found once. CDR3 amino acids: CASSLGTNYEQYF. The CDR3, as DNA: TGTGCCAGCAGCTTAGGGACTAACTACGAGCAGTACTTC. V usage is TRBV7-2 and J usage is TRBJ2-7, with a weak D call TRBD2 (6 bases). V dropped 1 base and J dropped 3 bases, with 7 bases sitting between them. CDR3 length: 13 amino acids. Germline loops: CDR1 SGHTA, CDR2 FQGNSA.

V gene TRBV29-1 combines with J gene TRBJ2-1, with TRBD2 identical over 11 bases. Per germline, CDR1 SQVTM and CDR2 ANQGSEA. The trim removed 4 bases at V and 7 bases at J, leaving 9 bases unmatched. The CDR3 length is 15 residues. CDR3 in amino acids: CSVGLGLAGGNEQFF. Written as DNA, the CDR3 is TGCAGCGTTGGTTTGGGGCTAGCGGGAGGAAATGAGCAGTTCTTC.

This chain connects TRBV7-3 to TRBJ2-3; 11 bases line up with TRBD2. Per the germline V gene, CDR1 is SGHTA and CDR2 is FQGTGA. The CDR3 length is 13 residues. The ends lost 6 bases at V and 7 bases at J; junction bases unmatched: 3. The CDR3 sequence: CASRGTSGNTQYF. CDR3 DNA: TGTGCCAGCAGGGGGACTAGCGGCAATACGCAGTATTTT.

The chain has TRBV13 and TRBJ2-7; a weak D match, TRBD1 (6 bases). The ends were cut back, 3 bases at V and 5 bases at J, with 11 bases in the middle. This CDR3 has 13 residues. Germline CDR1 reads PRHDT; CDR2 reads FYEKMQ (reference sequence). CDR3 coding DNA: TGTGCCAGCAGCTTCGCCAGGGGCCACGAGCAGTACTTC. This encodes CASSFARGHEQYF.

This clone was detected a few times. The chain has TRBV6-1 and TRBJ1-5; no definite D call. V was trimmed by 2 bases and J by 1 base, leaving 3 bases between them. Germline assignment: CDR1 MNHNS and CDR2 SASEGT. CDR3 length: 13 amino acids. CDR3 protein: CASSEQSNQPQHF. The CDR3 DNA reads TGTGCCAGCAGTGAACAGAGCAATCAGCCCCAGCATTTT.

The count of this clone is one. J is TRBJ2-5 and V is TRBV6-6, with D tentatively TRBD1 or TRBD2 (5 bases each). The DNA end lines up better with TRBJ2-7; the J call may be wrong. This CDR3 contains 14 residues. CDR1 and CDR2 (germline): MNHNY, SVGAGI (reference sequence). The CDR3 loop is CASSLSGTAYEQYF. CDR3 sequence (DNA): TGTGCCAGCAGTCTATCTGGGACCGCCTACGAGCAGTACTTC.

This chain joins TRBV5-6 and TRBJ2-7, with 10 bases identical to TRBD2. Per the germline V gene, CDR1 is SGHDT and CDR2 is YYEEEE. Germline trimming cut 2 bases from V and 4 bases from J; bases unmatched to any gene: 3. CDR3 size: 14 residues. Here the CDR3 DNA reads TGTGCCAGCAGCTTTAGCGGGAGGACGTACGAGCAGTACTTC. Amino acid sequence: CASSFSGRTYEQYF.

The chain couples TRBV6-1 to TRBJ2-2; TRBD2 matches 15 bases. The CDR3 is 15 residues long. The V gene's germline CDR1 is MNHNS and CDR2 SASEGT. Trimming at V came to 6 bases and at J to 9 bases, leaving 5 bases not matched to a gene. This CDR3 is CASRPGLAGGRELFF. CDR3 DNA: TGTGCCAGCAGGCCGGGACTAGCGGGGGGTAGGGAGCTGTTTTTT.

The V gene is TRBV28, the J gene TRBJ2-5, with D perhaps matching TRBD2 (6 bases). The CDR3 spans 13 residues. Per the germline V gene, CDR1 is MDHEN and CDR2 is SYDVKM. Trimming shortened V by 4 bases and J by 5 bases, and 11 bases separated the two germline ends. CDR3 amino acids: CASSSGLGETQYF. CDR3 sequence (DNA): TGTGCCAGCAGTTCGGGACTCGGTGAGACCCAGTACTTC.

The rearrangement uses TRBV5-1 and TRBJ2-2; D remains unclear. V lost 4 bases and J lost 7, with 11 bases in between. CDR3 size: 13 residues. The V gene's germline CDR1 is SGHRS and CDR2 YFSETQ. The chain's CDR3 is CASSLDQRGELFF. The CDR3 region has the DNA TGCGCCAGCAGCCTAGATCAGCGCGGGGAGCTGTTTTTT.

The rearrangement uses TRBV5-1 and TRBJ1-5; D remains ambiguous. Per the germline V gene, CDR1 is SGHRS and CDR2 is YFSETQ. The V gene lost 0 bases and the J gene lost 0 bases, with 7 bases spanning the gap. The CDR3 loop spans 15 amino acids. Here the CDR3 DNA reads TGCGCCAGCAGCTTGGACAGTAATAGCAATCAGCCCCAGCATTTT. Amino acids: CASSLDSNSNQPQHF. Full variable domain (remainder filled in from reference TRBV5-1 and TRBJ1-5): KAGVTQTPRYLIKTRGQQVTLSCSPISGHRSVSWYQQTPGQGLQFLFEYFSETQRNKGNFPGRFSGRQFSNSRSEMNVSTLELGDSALYLCASSLDSNSNQPQHFGDGTRLSIL.

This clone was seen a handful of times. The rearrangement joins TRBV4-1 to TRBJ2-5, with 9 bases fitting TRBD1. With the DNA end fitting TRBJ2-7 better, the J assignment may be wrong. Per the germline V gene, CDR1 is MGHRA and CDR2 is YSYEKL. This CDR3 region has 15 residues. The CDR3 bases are TGCGCCAGCAGCCACCCCGGGACAGGGCTCTACGAGCAGTACTTC. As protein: CASSHPGTGLYEQYF.

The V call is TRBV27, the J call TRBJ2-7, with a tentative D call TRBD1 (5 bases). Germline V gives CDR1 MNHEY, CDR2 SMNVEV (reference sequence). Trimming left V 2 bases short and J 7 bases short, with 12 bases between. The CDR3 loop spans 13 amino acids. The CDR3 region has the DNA TGTGCCAGCAGTTTAAACCCCCAGGGAGAGCAGTACTTC. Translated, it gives CASSLNPQGEQYF.

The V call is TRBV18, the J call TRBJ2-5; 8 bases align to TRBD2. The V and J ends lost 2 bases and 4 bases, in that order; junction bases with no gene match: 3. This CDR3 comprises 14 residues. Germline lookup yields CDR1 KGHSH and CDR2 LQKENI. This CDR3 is CASSPNLAGETQYF. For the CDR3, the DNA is TGTGCCAGCTCACCAAACCTAGCGGGAGAGACCCAGTACTTC.

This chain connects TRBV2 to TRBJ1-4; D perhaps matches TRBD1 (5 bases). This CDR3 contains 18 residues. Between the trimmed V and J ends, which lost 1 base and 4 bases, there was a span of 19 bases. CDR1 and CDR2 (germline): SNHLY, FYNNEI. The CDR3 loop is CASSEDGIGARVNEKLFF. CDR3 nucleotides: TGTGCCAGCAGTGAAGACGGGATTGGGGCAAGGGTTAATGAAAAACTGTTTTTT.

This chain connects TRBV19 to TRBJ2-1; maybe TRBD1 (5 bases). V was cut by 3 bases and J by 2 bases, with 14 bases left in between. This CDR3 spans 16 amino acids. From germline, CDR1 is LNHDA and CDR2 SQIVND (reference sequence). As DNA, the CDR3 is TGTGCCAGTAGTATCCTTGACAGCCTGACCTACAATGAGCAGTTCTTC. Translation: CASSILDSLTYNEQFF.

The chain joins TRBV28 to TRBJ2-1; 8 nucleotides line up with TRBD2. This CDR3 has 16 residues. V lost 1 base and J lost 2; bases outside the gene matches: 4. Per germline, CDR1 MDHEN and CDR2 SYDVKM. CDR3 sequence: CASSLLVTSAYNEQFF. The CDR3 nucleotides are TGTGCCAGCAGTTTATTGGTGACTAGCGCCTACAATGAGCAGTTCTTC.

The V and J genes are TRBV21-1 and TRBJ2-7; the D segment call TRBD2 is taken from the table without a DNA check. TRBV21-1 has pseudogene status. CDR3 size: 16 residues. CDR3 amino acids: CASSKVGGGPRYEQYF. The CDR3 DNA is TGTGCCAGCAGCAAAGTAGGGGGAGGGCCGAGGTACGAGCAGTACTTC.